This T cell receptor beta chain comes out of a study of cytomegalovirus exposure and HLA in healthy donors. Primers: 60 Vbeta forward and 13 Jbeta reverse. Clones were read by immunoSEQ multiplex PCR, and TCRdb kept only the in-frame ones, dropping some. Of about 200,000 clones detected, roughly three quarters appear once; the ten largest clones hold around 1.7%. The CDR3 spans 14 residues. V was pared by 1 base and J by 3 bases, with 9 bases between. From germline, CDR1 is SEHNR and CDR2 FQNEAQ (reference sequence). Donors counted as nominally healthy when sampled, yet unrecorded immune exposures were likely.

The TCR was taken from a middle-aged man in good health and CMV-seronegative. The specimen sequenced was PBMCs. The chain combines TRBV7-9 with TRBJ1-1; perhaps TRBD1 as D (5 bases). This CDR3 reads CASSLDPGYTEAFF. In DNA form, the CDR3 reads TGTGCCAGCAGCTTAGATCCAGGGTACACTGAAGCTTTCTTT. The full variable domain, its missing parts supplied by reference TRBV7-9 and TRBJ1-1, is DTGVSQNPRHKITKRGQNVTFRCDPISEHNRLYWYRQTLGQGPEFLTYFQNEAQLEKSRLLSDRFSAERPKGSFSTLEIQRTEQGDSAMYLCASSLDPGYTEAFFGQGTRLTVV.